This passage covers 23 T cell receptor beta chains from one sample sequenced in a study of OX40 agonist ivuxolimab in advanced cancers. The table came from immunoSEQ multiplex PCR; TCRdb's copy has only in-frame clones and leaves some out. The data show 35,000 to 45,000 clones, with around 80% seen just once and approximately 9.8% held by the top ten. The sample in question was CD4+ or CD8+ T cells sorted from blood, obtained in a trial of the OX40 agonist ivuxolimab. These receptors were taken from an adult with an advanced solid tumor such as melanoma, head and neck, liver or kidney cancer.

V usage is TRBV5-1 and J usage is TRBJ2-2; the D is unclear. V dropped 1 base and J dropped 5 bases, with 6 bases sitting between them. The germline CDR1 and CDR2 sequences are SGHRS and YFSETQ. The CDR3 is made up of 13 amino acids. CDR3 DNA sequence: TGCGCCAGCAGCTTGTCTGGGACCGGGGAGCTGTTTTTT. Translating gives CASSLSGTGELFF.

The chain has TRBV28 and TRBJ1-2; the D gene is possibly TRBD1 (5 bases). CDR3 length: 14 amino acids. Trimming took off 4 bases at V and 4 bases at J, with 13 bases between the two ends. CDR1 is MDHEN, CDR2 SYDVKM, per germline. The chain's CDR3 is CASSSGDGRYGYTF. CDR3 coding DNA: TGTGCCAGCAGTTCTGGGGACGGACGCTATGGCTACACCTTC.

Details on this clone: Relative to the germline gene, one junction end is altered; a read error may explain this. The rearrangement links TRBV19 to TRBJ2-7; perhaps D is TRBD1 or TRBD2 (5 bases each). Germline V CDR1 and CDR2: LNHDA, SQIVND (reference sequence). The CDR3 contains 16 residues. CDR3 residues: CASGIGGQWGSYEQYF. CDR3 nucleotides: TGTGCCAGTGGTATAGGTGGGCAGTGGGGGTCCTACGAGCAGTACTTC.

The CDR3 sequence is CASSIGEKLFF. The CDR3 nucleotides read TGTGCCAGTAGTATAGGCGAAAAACTGTTTTTT. The chain links TRBV19 to TRBJ1-4; D is uncertain. The CDR3 is 11 amino acids. Trimming removed 1 base at V and 8 bases at J, with 2 bases between. From germline, CDR1 is LNHDA and CDR2 SQIVND (reference sequence).

The rearrangement links TRBV14 to TRBJ2-7; the match to TRBD1 covers 7 bases. This CDR3 is built from 12 residues. The junction had 5 bases not matched to a gene; V was cut back by 4 bases and J by 8 bases. Germline V gives CDR1 SGHDN, CDR2 FVKESK. DNA of the CDR3: TGTGCCAGCAGCCTGGGGACAGCCCAGCAGTACTTC. This sequence encodes CASSLGTAQQYF.

The chain carries TRBV2 and TRBJ2-5, with TRBD2 as a possible D gene (6 bases). V shed 4 bases and J shed 3 bases, with 21 bases lying between them. Germline assignment: CDR1 SNHLY and CDR2 FYNNEI. The CDR3 is made up of 17 amino acids. The CDR3 is CASSGPPWRVSEETQYF. The CDR3 DNA follows: TGTGCCAGCAGTGGTCCCCCCTGGAGGGTTTCGGAAGAGACCCAGTACTTC.

The V call is TRBV6-6, the J call TRBJ2-3; weak D call: TRBD2 (6 bases). V was trimmed by 4 bases and J by 6 bases, leaving 17 bases between them. Germline CDR1 MNHNY, CDR2 SVGAGI (reference sequence). CDR3 length: 15 amino acids. The CDR3 reads CASSFSSGTRDTQYF. The CDR3 DNA reads TGTGCCAGCAGTTTTTCCTCCGGGACTCGGGATACGCAGTATTTT.

As for this clone: Relative to the germline gene, one junction end is altered; a read error may explain this. V and J are TRBV29-1 and TRBJ2-3; D not resolved. Germline CDR1 and CDR2: SQVTM and ANQGSEA. This CDR3 has 12 residues. The CDR3, as DNA: TGCAGCGTAGAAGGACGCTCAGATACGCAGTATTTT. Its translation: CSVEGRSDTQYF.

The chain joins TRBV2 to TRBJ1-2; TRBD1 agrees at 8 bases. This CDR3 is 16 amino acids long. The germline CDR1 and CDR2 sequences are SNHLY and FYNNEI. V gave up 1 base and J gave up 4 bases; unmatched junction bases: 8. The CDR3 sequence is CASSEDTAGGFYGYTF. The CDR3 DNA is TGTGCCAGCAGTGAAGATACCGCAGGGGGCTTCTATGGCTACACCTTC.

This clone occurred a few times. The chain carries TRBV2 and TRBJ2-3, with D possibly TRBD1 on 5 matching bases. This CDR3 is built from 13 residues. V was shortened by 6 bases and J by 4 bases, with 11 bases between the two germline ends. CDR1 and CDR2 (germline): SNHLY, FYNNEI. For the CDR3, the DNA is TGTGCCAGCAGCGGACATGGTGCAGATACGCAGTATTTT. Its translation: CASSGHGADTQYF.

This clone was found a few times. The chain has TRBV5-1 and TRBJ1-6, with D possibly being TRBD1 (5 bases). Germline V lookup: CDR1 SGHRS, CDR2 YFSETQ. The CDR3 loop spans 14 amino acids. V was pared by 0 bases and J by 7 bases, with 8 bases between. CDR3 nucleotides: TGCGCCAGCAGCTTGGGGGACGGGAATTCACCCCTCCACTTT. It codes for CASSLGDGNSPLHF.

This sequence joins TRBV5-1 and TRBJ2-3; 7 nucleotides agree with TRBD1. Per the germline V gene, CDR1 is SGHRS and CDR2 is YFSETQ. The CDR3 loop spans 14 amino acids. The junction had 3 bases not matched to a gene; V was cut back by 5 bases and J by 0 bases. The CDR3 nucleotides are TGCGCCAGCAGGGGACAGCCCAGCACAGATACGCAGTATTTT. Translation: CASRGQPSTDTQYF. Using reference TRBV5-1 and TRBJ2-3 for the parts outside the CDR3, the full variable domain is KAGVTQTPRYLIKTRGQQVTLSCSPISGHRSVSWYQQTPGQGLQFLFEYFSETQRNKGNFPGRFSGRQFSNSRSEMNVSTLELGDSALYLCASRGQPSTDTQYFGPGTRLTVL.

The chain joins TRBV9 to TRBJ2-5; D is undetermined. The CDR3 has 14 amino acids. V lost 0 bases and J 3 bases, leaving 9 bases between the germline ends. Germline assignment: CDR1 SGDLS and CDR2 YYNGEE. Here the CDR3 reads CASSVGQTKETQYF. Written as DNA, the CDR3 is TGTGCCAGCAGCGTAGGGCAGACCAAAGAGACCCAGTACTTC.

V and J are TRBV5-1 and TRBJ2-6, with D possibly being TRBD1 (6 bases). With 3 bases removed from V and 1 base from J, the gap between germline ends came to 14 bases. The CDR3 consists of 17 residues. The V gene's germline CDR1 is SGHRS and CDR2 YFSETQ. In nucleotides, the CDR3 is TGCGCCAGCAGCTCAATGACAGGCCCATCTGGGGCCAACGTCCTGACTTTC. It specifies CASSSMTGPSGANVLTF.

The chain has TRBV5-8 and TRBJ1-3; D perhaps matches TRBD1 (5 bases). CDR1 and CDR2 (germline): SGHTS, YDEGEE. Trimming stripped 4 bases from V and 0 bases from J, with 11 bases between. There are 15 residues in the CDR3. CDR3 region: CASSLGTGSGNTIYF. CDR3 in DNA: TGTGCCAGCAGCCTCGGGACGGGCTCTGGAAACACCATATATTTT.

V gene TRBV19 combines with J gene TRBJ2-2, with D possibly being TRBD1 (6 bases). Germline V gene lookup returns CDR1 LNHDA and CDR2 SQIVND (reference sequence). The ends were cut back, 5 bases at V and 3 bases at J, with 10 bases in the middle. The CDR3 spans 14 residues. The CDR3: CASSSQGYTGELFF. The CDR3 region has the DNA TGTGCCAGTAGTTCACAGGGTTACACCGGGGAGCTGTTTTTT.

V usage is TRBV7-9 and J usage is TRBJ2-2; D is possibly TRBD1 (6 bases). The germline gives CDR1 SEHNR, CDR2 FQNEAQ (reference sequence). The ends were cut back, 3 bases at V and 5 bases at J, with 13 bases in the middle. The CDR3 has 15 residues. In nucleotides, the CDR3 is TGTGCCAGCAGCTTGACAGGCCTGGGGACCGGGGAGCTGTTTTTT. Its translation: CASSLTGLGTGELFF.

The chain couples TRBV11-2 to TRBJ2-1; D gene unclear. Germline lookup yields CDR1 SGHAT and CDR2 FQNNGV. Trimming left V 5 bases short and J 3 bases short, with 8 bases between. The CDR3 runs to 13 residues. CDR3 in amino acids: CASSTDGYNEQFF. CDR3 DNA: TGTGCCAGCAGCACGGACGGCTACAATGAGCAGTTCTTC.

This clone was detected a few times. The V call is TRBV1, the J call TRBJ1-5. TRBV1 is a listed pseudogene. CDR3 size: 16 residues. The CDR3 loop reads CTSSQSGRHGNQPQHF. The CDR3 DNA sequence: TGCACCAGCAGCCAGTCGGGCAGGCACGGCAATCAGCCCCAGCATTTT.

A remark on this clone: Germline and junction disagree at one end, which may indicate a read error. The genes are TRBV7-3 and TRBJ1-2; 9 positions match TRBD1. The CDR3 is 13 amino acids. The germline V gene has CDR1 SGHTA and CDR2 FQGTGA. In nucleotides, the CDR3 is TGTGCCAGCAGCTTATCCGGACAGGGGATTATAGCCTTC. Translated: CASSLSGQGIIAF. Drawing the rest from reference TRBV7-3 and TRBJ1-2, the complete variable domain is GAGVSQTPSNKVTEKGKYVELRCDPISGHTALYWYRQSLGQGPEFLIYFQGTGAADDSGLPNDRFFAVRPEGSVSTLKIQRTERGDSAVYLCASSLSGQGIIAFGSGTRLTVV.

J is TRBJ2-7 and V is TRBV5-1; tentative D call: TRBD2 (6 bases). CDR3 length equals 15 residues. The V gene lost 2 bases and the J gene lost 4 bases, with 16 bases spanning the gap. The V gene's germline CDR1 is SGHRS and CDR2 YFSETQ. The DNA for the CDR3 is TGCGCCAGCAGCTTTCTGGGGGAGGTCCAATACGAGCAGTACTTC. Translating it yields CASSFLGEVQYEQYF.

The CDR3 loop is CSVRDSYEQYF. The CDR3 bases are TGCAGTGTACGGGACAGCTACGAGCAGTACTTC. This sequence joins TRBV20-1 and TRBJ2-7, with TRBD1 identical over 7 bases. Germline values: CDR1 DFQATT, CDR2 SNEGSKA (reference sequence). This CDR3 spans 11 amino acids. V lost 7 bases to trimming and J lost 3 bases; unmatched junction nucleotides: 3.

V usage is TRBV6-6 and J usage is TRBJ1-1, with a tentative D call TRBD1 (6 bases). Germline assignment: CDR1 MNHNY and CDR2 SVGAGI (reference sequence). V lost 5 bases, J lost 6 bases, and 10 bases lay in between. This CDR3 is 12 amino acids long. CDR3 residues: CASSEGGAEAFF. CDR3 coding DNA: TGTGCCAGCAGTGAGGGGGGGGCTGAAGCTTTCTTT.